This T cell receptor (beta chain) originates from a study of vaccination effects on CD4 cells after COVID-19. The CDR3 has 15 residues. V dropped 2 bases and J dropped 10; count of bases not matched to a gene: 5. Germline V gives CDR1 MRHNA, CDR2 SNTAGT. Whole-study findings and limits: Clones induced by infection and by vaccine showed marked clonal contraction late after vaccination.

The table came from immunoSEQ multiplex PCR; TCRdb's copy has only in-frame clones and leaves some out. The table includes some 59,000 clones, 75% to 90% detected once. ViraFEST used viral peptide pools to expand antigen-specific CD4+ T cells before sequencing. Scientists isolated CD4+ T cells after a roughly ten-day culture period ended. Having tested negative for nucleocapsid antibodies, the vaccine recipients showed no prior SARS-CoV-2 infection. Peptides at about 10 ug/ml and IL-2 at 9 to 10 IU/ml were added to approximately 2 million PBMC per well. This clone appeared once. Its target is unknown.

The clonotype comes from a human donor who received a COVID-19 vaccine. Sequenced material: CD4+ T cells from PBMCs cultured with HCoV-229E spike peptides, taken before COVID-19 vaccination. The gene calls are TRBV6-4 and TRBJ2-1; 13 bases agree with TRBD2. Written as DNA, the CDR3 is TGTGCCAGCAGTGACATCGGACTAGCGGGGGTGGAGCAGTTCTTC. Translation gives CASSDIGLAGVEQFF.